This T cell receptor beta chain was recovered during a study of T cell changes during pregnancy in multiple sclerosis. Assay used: immunoSEQ multiplex PCR; TCRdb lists only in-frame clones, some missing. The profile shows approximately 83,000 clones, almost 95% of them singletons. Germline V gene lookup returns CDR1 MDHEN and CDR2 SYDVKM. After removal of 5 bases from V and 0 bases from J, the junction contained 14 bases not matched to a gene. This CDR3 region has 19 residues. The chain couples TRBV28 to TRBJ2-1; 9 bases match TRBD1. The sequencing used peripheral blood, collected in the third trimester of pregnancy. This receptor was taken from a female donor with multiple sclerosis, enrolled in a pregnancy study. The CDR3 sequence is CASSTDRGIRMSSYNEQFF. The CDR3 DNA is TGTGCCAGCAGTACCGACAGGGGGATACGAATGAGCTCCTACAATGAGCAGTTCTTC.